Presented here are 9 T cell receptor beta chains from one specimen sequenced in a study of cytomegalovirus exposure and HLA in healthy donors. It was with 60 Vbeta and 13 Jbeta primers that the PCR ran. Some clones are missing from TCRdb's copy, which holds only in-frame ones; the method was immunoSEQ multiplex PCR. The profile shows some 150,000 clones, approximately 79% of them singletons. The sequenced material came from PBMCs. The receptor source for this set is a man in his forties in good health and CMV-seronegative.

This chain links TRBV19 with TRBJ2-1; D perhaps matches TRBD2 (6 bases). The length of the CDR3 is 17 residues. V lost 1 base and J 0 bases, leaving 13 bases between the germline ends. The germline gives CDR1 LNHDA, CDR2 SQIVND (reference sequence). The CDR3 protein is CASSIVSPGGSYNEQFF. The CDR3 nucleotides are TGTGCCAGTAGTATAGTGAGCCCCGGGGGCTCCTACAATGAGCAGTTCTTC. Using reference TRBV19 and TRBJ2-1 for the parts outside the CDR3, the full variable domain is DGGITQSPKYLFRKEGQNVTLSCEQNLNHDAMYWYRQDPGQGLRLIYYSQIVNDFQKGDIAEGYSVSREKKESFPLTVTSAQKNPTAFYLCASSIVSPGGSYNEQFFGPGTRLTVL.

This chain uses TRBV15 with TRBJ1-6; 9 nucleotides match TRBD1. Germline CDR1 LNHNV, CDR2 YYDKDF (reference sequence). Trimming removed 1 base from V and 7 bases from J; junction bases left unmatched: 2. This CDR3 region has 15 residues. The CDR3 is CATSRGDRVNSPLHF. CDR3 sequence (DNA): TGTGCCACCAGCAGAGGGGACAGGGTGAATTCACCCCTCCACTTT. Full variable domain (rest looked up from reference TRBV15 and TRBJ1-6): DAMVIQNPRYQVTQFGKPVTLSCSQTLNHNVMYWYQQKSSQAPKLLFHYYDKDFNNEADTPDNFQSRRPNTSFCFLDIRSPGLGDTAMYLCATSRGDRVNSPLHFGNGTRLTVT.

In its sample, this clone was seen a few times. Here the CDR3 reads CASSRQDARAYEQYF. CDR3 in DNA: TGTGCCAGCAGTAGACAGGACGCCCGGGCGTACGAGCAGTACTTC. The chain has TRBV27 and TRBJ2-7, with TRBD1 as a possible D gene (6 bases). Germline-derived CDR1 and CDR2 are MNHEY and SMNVEV (reference sequence). The germline V and J ends were trimmed by 5 bases and 4 bases, with 18 bases remaining between them. The CDR3 has 15 amino acids.

V is TRBV2 and J is TRBJ2-7; D possibly corresponds to TRBD2 (6 bases). Per germline, CDR1 SNHLY and CDR2 FYNNEI. This CDR3 has 14 amino acids. V lost 1 base and J 4 bases, leaving 11 bases between the germline ends. This CDR3 reads CASSEERAVYEQYF. CDR3 DNA: TGTGCCAGCAGTGAAGAGCGGGCAGTATACGAGCAGTACTTC.

A few counts support this clone. J is TRBJ1-2 and V is TRBV5-1, with D hard to call. In germline, CDR1 is SGHRS, CDR2 YFSETQ. This CDR3 comprises 12 residues. Trimming took off 0 bases at V and 6 bases at J, with 6 bases between the two ends. CDR3 nucleotides: TGCGCCAGCAGCTTGGGGGAGAATGGCTACACCTTC. Translation: CASSLGENGYTF.

J is TRBJ2-5 and V is TRBV7-2, with D uncertain. The length of the CDR3 is 11 residues. Germline loops: CDR1 SGHTA, CDR2 FQGNSA. V lost 5 bases, J lost 5 bases, and 6 bases lay in between. DNA of the CDR3: TGTGCCAGCAGCGTCGGGGAGACCCAGTACTTC. It translates to CASSVGETQYF.

This clone was seen only once. The CDR3 coding sequence is TGTGCCAGCAGCACCACTCCGCTCTACGAGCAGTACTTC. Translated, it gives CASSTTPLYEQYF. The rearrangement uses TRBV13 and TRBJ2-7; D gene unclear. This CDR3 spans 13 amino acids. The V end was cut by 5 bases, the J end by 3 bases, with 11 bases between. CDR1 is PRHDT, CDR2 FYEKMQ, per germline (reference sequence).

CDR3: CASKRTTTYEQYF. The CDR3 DNA follows: TGTGCCAGCAAGCGGACTACCACCTACGAGCAGTACTTC. The chain employs TRBV28 and TRBJ2-7; D may be TRBD2 (6 bases). From germline, CDR1 is MDHEN and CDR2 SYDVKM. V was trimmed by 7 bases and J by 2 bases, leaving 12 bases between them. This CDR3 is 13 amino acids long.

The rearrangement uses TRBV5-1 and TRBJ2-5, with D possibly matching TRBD2 (7 bases). The germline V and J ends were trimmed by 2 bases and 11 bases, with 22 bases remaining between them. Germline loops: CDR1 SGHRS, CDR2 YFSETQ. This CDR3 is 15 amino acids long. The CDR3, as DNA: TGCGCCAGCAGCTTCAGAGGGGGGGGGCGAGGTGAGCAGTACTTC. Translated, it gives CASSFRGGGRGEQYF.